This T cell receptor (beta chain) was documented in a study of early T cells in non-severe SARS-CoV-2 infection. Whole-study context: Unpaired chains resulted from sequencing bulk RNA of unsorted whole blood.

Germline loops: CDR1 MNHEY, CDR2 SMNVEV (reference sequence). This CDR3 is 14 amino acids long. The study, taken as a whole, reports: VDJdb matching skewed toward anti-spike CD8 responses, missing private and CD4 specificities.

This clonotype was detected only a few times. Antigen specificity is unknown. Compared with germline, one end of the junction differs, possibly owing to a read error. Individual cDNA molecules each received unique molecular identifiers attached to them. One entry per CDR3 protein results from TCRdb running MiXCR on the 5' RACE reads. The sample lists over 85,000 distinct CDR3 sequences; approximately 15% were seen once. This TCR was recovered from an adult who was a healthcare worker with PCR-confirmed SARS-CoV-2 infection or an uninfected control (not recorded which). The rearrangement joins TRBV27 to TRBJ1-3; D gene uncertain. The sequencing sample was made of whole blood. Here the CDR3 reads CASSLSPSGNTTYF. The CDR3 coding sequence is TGTGCCAGCAGTCTAAGCCCATCTGGAAACACCACATATTTT.